This T cell receptor beta chain was observed in a study of blood T cells in healthy people across ages (dated by TCRdb to about 2015). Broadly, across the study: Template switching captured roughly one uniquely barcoded TCR beta cDNA molecule per two T cells in model experiments. To avoid experimental bias, donors of different ages were spread randomly across the sequencing lanes. Using the same blood draw, the study looked at two additional independent replicas of 1 million unique cDNA reads for two donors, one aged 18 to 30 and the other aged 80 or older. Donors were grouped into four age groups: young (average approximately 16 years), middle-aged (about 40), aged (around 56) and long-lived (just over 80). The study measured age-related changes in TCR beta repertoire diversity using deep sequencing normalized with unique cDNA molecular identifiers. What the authors observed across the whole study: Bulk unsorted PBMC profiling prevented conclusive comparison of naive and antigen-experienced compartments. The long-lived group showed more naive CD4+ T cells, fewer expanded clones and increased TCR diversity than the aged group, suggesting age selection. Observed TCR beta diversity per million T cells fell roughly linearly with age, and a significant reduction was already apparent by age roughly 41. Donor CMV infection status was unknown, potentially confounding age-related changes in expanded clonotypes. Estimates of total diversity from one million sequenced T cells were regarded as lower bounds and underestimates. Observed TCR beta diversity correlated strongly with the percentage of naive T cells measured by flow cytometry.

The library was obtained by 5' RACE. Sequencing was carried out with an Illumina HiSeq 2500. The second PCR ran for roughly 7 to 11 cycles and used a J-beta primer mix along with a sample-barcoded 5' primer. A unique molecular identifier was introduced onto each TCR beta cDNA molecule by a template-switch 5' adaptor carrying 12 random nucleotides. Each sample yielded at least 3 million CDR3-containing paired-end reads. The Mint cDNA synthesis kit, primed by a TRBC-specific oligonucleotide, was used to synthesize first-strand cDNA from all RNA. Following uracil-DNA glycosylase treatment, all cDNA underwent a first 18-cycle PCR with the universal primers M1SS and BC2_uni_R. On the study's bioinformatics: For normalization, 1 million high-quality reads were randomly selected from each sample, with every read carrying a distinct molecular identifier. Instead of being binned into consensus sequences, reads that shared molecular identifiers were thrown out. CDR3 identification, clonotype clustering and error correction used MiTCR with a Q25 quality threshold and the strictest error-elimination algorithm. A nonparametric unseen species model with Euler transformation was used to estimate lower-bound total TCR beta diversity. TCRdb's own reprocessing of the public reads used fastp at Q25 and MiXCR and kept productive beta chains. Each entry is one CDR3 protein sequence, shown with its most common DNA and genes. TCRdb's processing, not the authors', yielded these V and J calls. The sample table contains around 500,000 distinct CDR3 sequences; only one count was recorded for around 48% of them. About 26% of the sample comes from the top ten.

The germline ends are 16 bases apart after V is trimmed by 5 bases and J by 2 bases. CDR1 and CDR2 were assigned from the germline V gene as SGHTA and FQGNSA. The CDR3 sequence holds 15 residues, the cysteine and phenylalanine included. CDR3 DNA is the only sequence kept; it has 45 bases, read in frame from the first base. Systemically healthy Caucasian individuals from Russia, over 30 in total and aged roughly 6 to 100 years, were included as donors. About 9.1 milliliters of peripheral blood were collected from each donor into EDTA-treated Vacutainer tubes. Ficoll-Paque density-gradient centrifugation was used to isolate PBMCs, with at least 6 million per sample. Total RNA was extracted from PBMCs with Trizol reagent, with at least 5 micrograms obtained per sample. Naive CD45RAhigh/CD27high T cell percentages were measured by flow cytometry on a PBMC aliquot from every donor. With regard to this clonotype: This receptor's antigen is unknown. Base qualities are not provided; no much larger clone lies one nucleotide away.

Recombination linked TRBV7-2 to TRBJ2-7; TRBD1 is possibly the D segment (6 matching bases). This TCR was sampled from a man older than 75 in good health. The sequenced material came from blood. The DNA sequence is TGTGCCAGCAGCGAAAACAGGGACCCCACCTACGAGCAGTACTTC. It codes for CASSENRDPTYEQYF.